The subject of this entry is one TCR beta chain. The antigen remains unidentified. TCRdb's table, derived via immunoSEQ multiplex PCR, lists solely in-frame clones and lacks some. The sample consists of over 150,000 clones, 85% to 90% of them appearing once. The V end was cut by 0 bases, the J end by 5 bases, with 16 bases between. The length of the CDR3 is 16 residues. The germline V gene encodes CDR1 LNHDA and CDR2 SQIVND (reference sequence). This sample is part of a study of T cell responses to AZD1222 COVID-19 vaccine. Study-level results: It was only after the peak T cell response that any repertoires were sampled.

V and J are TRBV19 and TRBJ2-5; D may match TRBD1 or TRBD2 (5 bases each). Specimen: peripheral blood, collected on day 0 of AZD1222 vaccination. The receptor comes from an adult in good health. CDR3 in amino acids: CASSIDQGVAEETQYF. As DNA, the CDR3 is TGTGCCAGTAGTATAGATCAGGGAGTAGCAGAGGAGACCCAGTACTTC.